This TCR beta chain came from a study of T cells after yellow fever vaccination. The study's findings and limits: The booster saw the reappearance of most primary-vaccination clones (approximately 97% CD4, 80% to 90% CD8). Contaminants from the bulk population, in the form of abundant clonotypes, could be found in FACS-sorted repertoires.

5'RACE template switching added a universal primer site and UMIs to TCR cDNA. TCRdb redid the calling of the 5' RACE reads with MiXCR, one entry per CDR3 protein. The repertoire holds fewer than 150,000 distinct CDR3 sequences, with 7.7% as singletons. V lost 5 bases, J lost 1 base, and 11 bases lay in between. Germline V gives CDR1 SGHRS, CDR2 YFSETQ. The CDR3 runs 14 residues. This clonotype has ten or more counts. Its antigen is unknown. V usage is TRBV5-1 and J usage is TRBJ2-3; a possible D gene is TRBD2 (5 bases). The source of this sequence is a man aged 25-45 years who received the YFV17D yellow fever vaccine. The material sequenced was CD4+ T cells sorted from PBMCs, taken 5 days after the yellow fever booster vaccination. The CDR3 coding sequence is TGCGCCAGCAGTTACGGGAAGGGCACAGATACGCAGTATTTT. It translates to CASSYGKGTDTQYF.